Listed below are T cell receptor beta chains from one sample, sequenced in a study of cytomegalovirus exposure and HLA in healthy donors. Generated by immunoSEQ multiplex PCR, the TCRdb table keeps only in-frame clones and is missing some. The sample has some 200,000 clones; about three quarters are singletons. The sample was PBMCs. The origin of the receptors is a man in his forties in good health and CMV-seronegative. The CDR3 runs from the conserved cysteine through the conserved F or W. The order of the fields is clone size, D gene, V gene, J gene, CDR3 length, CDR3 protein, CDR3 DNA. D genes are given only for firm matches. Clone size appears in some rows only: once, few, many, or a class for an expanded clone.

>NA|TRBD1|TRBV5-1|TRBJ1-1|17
CASSLSGQGNVGTEAFF
TGCGCCAGCAGCTTGTCAGGACAGGGTAACGTTGGCACTGAAGCTTTCTTT
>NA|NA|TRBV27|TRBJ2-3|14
CASTQRGRTDTQYF
TGTGCCAGCACTCAGAGAGGGAGGACAGATACGCAGTATTTT
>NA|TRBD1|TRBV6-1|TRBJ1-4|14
CASVYDRAREKLFF
TGTGCCAGCGTCTACGACAGGGCACGTGAAAAACTGTTTTTT
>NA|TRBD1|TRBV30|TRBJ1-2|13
CAWSKGADYGYTF
TGTGCCTGGAGTAAGGGGGCCGACTATGGCTACACCTTC
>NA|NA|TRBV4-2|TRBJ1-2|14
CASSQEKVGYGYTF
TGTGCCAGCAGCCAAGAGAAAGTCGGCTATGGCTACACCTTC
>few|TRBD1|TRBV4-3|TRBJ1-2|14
CASSPRGRQDGYTF
TGCGCCAGCAGCCCCAGGGGGAGGCAAGATGGCTACACCTTC
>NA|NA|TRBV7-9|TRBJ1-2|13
CASGSAGRYGYTF
TGTGCCTCTGGTTCGGCCGGGAGGTATGGCTACACCTTC
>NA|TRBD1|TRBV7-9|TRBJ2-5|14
CSSSPWDRQETQYF
TGTTCCAGCAGCCCCTGGGACAGACAAGAGACCCAGTACTTC
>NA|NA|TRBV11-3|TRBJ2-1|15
CASSPSHVAYNEQFF
TGTGCCAGCAGCCCTAGCCATGTTGCCTACAATGAGCAGTTCTTC
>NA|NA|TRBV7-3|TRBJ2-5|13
CASSLGERETQYF
TGTGCCAGCAGCTTGGGTGAGCGGGAGACCCAGTACTTC
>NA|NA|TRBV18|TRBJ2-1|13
CASSPGRGNEQFF
TGTGCCAGCTCACCGGGTAGGGGCAATGAGCAGTTCTTC